This TCR beta chain came from a study of cytomegalovirus exposure and HLA in healthy donors (TCRdb year 2017). Turning to the overall study: An earlier analysis of approximately 550 of the donors reported approximately 290 Gb of sequence data and some 120 million unique TCR beta sequences from about 180 million T cells. Roughly 300 gigabases of sequencing data and approximately 84 million unique TCR sequences were included in an early release covering several hundred HLA-typed donors. Of the roughly 430 genotyped donors, approximately 80% fell in the genetic ancestry cluster associated with self-reported Caucasian donors. The study aimed to test whether signatures of past pathogen exposure could be identified by cataloging public T cell receptors. The study profiled the T cell repertoires of 500 to 800 subjects by immunosequencing and related them to cytomegalovirus serostatus. In addition to the first cohort of 666 subjects, a separate validation cohort of under 150 different subjects was used. To predict cytomegalovirus infection status, the study brought together high-throughput TCR immunosequencing, statistical association of individual TCRs with disease status, and machine learning. A later analysis re-examined previously published TCR beta repertoires from 610 or so donors and added high-resolution HLA genotyping to investigate patterns of TCR occurrence. Rather than using new phenotypic data, the later analysis identified candidate immune exposures from TCR beta sequences and from how often those sequences occurred across donors. To decide whether each TCR beta V gene segment behaved as functional or pseudogenic, an earlier analysis of some 600 of the donors relied on high-throughput TCR beta sequencing. Alongside the repertoire data, information on donor age, sex, ethnicity and CMV serostatus was compiled. In a later genetic analysis, genome-wide SNP genotypes for about 60% of the 666 donors were used, and that subset was treated as a discovery cohort. Every discovery cohort repertoire had been produced on one sequencing platform. HLA typing included class I and class II loci at four-digit resolution. Typing coverage differed by locus: A, B, C, DRB1 and DQB1 were typed in roughly 629-630 donors, DQA1 in about 500, DPA1 in approximately 610, and DPB1 in around 490. A handful of DR-DQ haplotypes were handled as single units for association and clustering because linkage in the cohort was strong. Across approximately 400 genotyped donors of the cohort, an average of roughly 200,000 unique TCR beta nucleotide sequences per donor were sequenced, and 15% to 20% of those sequences were non-productive. Beyond this particular receptor, the publication reports: Across donors, most TCR sequences were observed very rarely, whereas some public TCRs were present in many individuals. In a later analysis, more than 15,000 TCR beta sequences were associated with specific HLA alleles at a false discovery rate of 0.05. Roughly uniform sequencing depth across donors was assumed in presence/absence analyses, although this assumption may not hold. Some IMGT-functional V segments, including TRBV6-2 and TRBV6-3, could not be distinguished by the 87-base-pair reads and were therefore excluded. A later analysis found that TCR association rates varied across HLA loci, with DRB1 alleles showing the most associated TCRs and HLA-C alleles the fewest. Cytomegalovirus status was reported to be diagnosed by the classifier with high specificity and sensitivity in both the original and validation cohorts. It was suggested by the authors that the approach could potentially be generalized to other disease states and immunological phenotypes. Linkage disequilibrium might explain the correlated functional status among segregating V segments, but an unknown experimental factor could not be ruled out. V-gene and J-gene trimming of TCR beta chains was associated with a missense DCLRE1C variant in a later genetic analysis, and the association was replicated in an independent cohort. Compared with the 666-donor mean, donors in an Asian-associated ancestry cluster had fewer N-insertions in productive TCRs, according to a later genetic analysis. A further reported finding was that TCR beta sequences accurately predicted the HLA-A and HLA-B alleles for most subjects in the first cohort. A later analysis reported that several top co-occurrence clusters appeared linked to parvovirus B19, influenza, CMV and Epstein-Barr virus. In a later analysis, HLA-associated TCR beta chains were found to be more clonally expanded and to have lower generation probabilities than equally common non-associated chains. A cluster of highly shared sequence variants was judged likely to represent a technical artifact of the sequencing pipeline. This cohort had only TCR beta chains sequenced, and the lack of alpha or paired-chain data limited which features could be detected. When HLA alleles, especially DR and DQ, strongly co-occurred, TCR associations were difficult to assign to individual alleles. Because some donors lacked HLA typing at each locus, the association tests relied only on the typed subset. A few of the identified cytomegalovirus-associated TCR beta chains were confirmed in vitro to be specific for cytomegalovirus antigens. About 17 rarely observed V segments, including chromosome 9 orphons, were excluded from the earlier analysis of some 590 of the donors because counts were too low. Immune exposure information for the cohort was limited to CMV serostatus. Broadly in line with IMGT annotations, most TCR beta V segments showed up in productive rearrangements about 87% or about 30% of the time in an earlier analysis of 587 of the donors. A later analysis found that most CMV-associated TCR beta chains appeared HLA-restricted, with HLA associations seemingly driven largely by CMV exposure. A total of roughly 160 TCR beta chains were listed by the study as associated with cytomegalovirus.

The CDR3 starts with the cysteine, ends with the phenylalanine, and has 14 residues. The kept DNA is CDR3 alone, 42 bases in frame from the first base. CDR1 SNHLY and CDR2 FYNNEI were looked up in the germline V gene. V is clipped by 5 bases and J by 4 bases, and the sequence between their germline boundaries is 14 bases long. The cohort was made up of about 610 healthy bone marrow donors. At the time of sampling, every cohort member was nominally healthy, though immune exposures that went unrecorded were likely present. The donor was CMV seropositive and was included in the group of 300 or so seropositive cohort members. Each donor provided a peripheral blood sample, and peripheral blood mononuclear cells were used for TCR beta sequencing. The Qiagen DNeasy Blood Extraction Kit was used to extract genomic DNA from the blood cell samples. Library creation used the immunoSEQ multiplex PCR assay. For the multiplex PCR, a mixture combining 60 forward primers for TCR Vbeta segments and 13 reverse primers for TCR Jbeta segments was used. A multiplex PCR assay on genomic DNA amplified the CDR3 region of rearranged TCR beta genes. On the Illumina HiSeq System, the amplified TCR beta libraries were sequenced as 87-base-pair reads. The published analysis was carried out like this. In a later analysis, some 80 million unique TCR beta chains were counted across the 500 to 700 repertoires, and about 10 million of these chains were shared by at least two donors. A nearest-neighbor algorithm error-corrected the raw reads and collapsed the reads into unique sequences, merging closely related sequences to remove PCR and sequencing errors. Alignment of CDR3 sequences to IMGT reference sequences was used to assign V, D and J gene segments. For a sequence to be retained, at least a six-nucleotide match to both a V gene segment and a J gene segment was required. Rearrangements were classified as productive when the CDR3 lacked stop codons and remained in frame with V and J, and all other rearrangements were classified as non-productive. Following IMGT convention, CDR3 was defined as the stretch from the second conserved V-encoded cysteine to the conserved J-encoded phenylalanine. The earlier analysis of 500 to 600 of the donors excluded sequences that lacked an unambiguous match to a single V gene segment. An earlier analysis of some 610 of the donors called V segments functional above 56.7% productive rearrangements and segregating when the between-donor standard deviation exceeded 5%. A statistical classification framework was built for diagnosing cytomegalovirus status from the catalog of TCR beta chain sequences. V and J gene assignment, in a later analysis, came from comparing TCR nucleotide sequences with IMGT/GENE-DB human TR gene sequences. In a later analysis, CDR3 sequences and most-parsimonious VDJ recombination scenarios were assigned using the TCRdist pipeline. In a later analysis, each TCR beta chain was defined by its CDR3 amino acid sequence together with its V-gene family, and reads lacking a unique V-gene family were excluded. To address suspected cross-contamination and a sequencing artifact, a later analysis removed over 500 highly shared, low-generation-probability nucleotide sequences. For each public chain, a later analysis derived a clonal expansion index from normalized ranks of inferred template counts within each repertoire. In a later analysis, generation probabilities were computed with a VDJ recombination model fitted to out-of-frame rearrangements, and the resulting probabilities were checked against IGoR. In a later analysis, TCR-TCR, TCR-HLA and TCR-CMV co-occurrence was scored with hypergeometric tests, and a repertoire-size bias correction was applied to TCR pairs. In a later analysis, false discovery rates were estimated by permuting HLA or CMV assignments 20 times. In a later analysis, co-occurring TCRs were grouped with DBSCAN, and TCRdist sequence similarity was added when clustering was performed within HLA-allele-positive subsets. Co-occurrence clustering excluded repertoires with fewer than 30,000 or more than 120,000 public chains, plus five with anomalous nucleotide sharing. TCRdb took this table from immuneACCESS and kept in-frame rearrangements with V and J called. Such tables lack part of the clones; where checked against another copy, unresolved V genes explain under half of the gap, and the rest is unexplained. V, J and clone size were drawn from that table, and D and trimming were deduced from the DNA. The sample data list about 130,000 clones, and about three quarters of these were observed just once. The biggest ten clones account for 2.6% of the sample.

Turning to this clone: The antigen it recognizes is unknown. No base-level quality is on record; no much larger clone is a single base apart.

This sequence was found in a woman aged 55-75 years in good health and CMV-seropositive. The chain couples TRBV2 to TRBJ2-5; TRBD1 could be the D gene, as 6 bases match. Specimen: PBMCs. The CDR3: CASSIQGMAETQYF. The sequence in DNA is TGTGCCAGCAGTATACAGGGCATGGCAGAGACCCAGTACTTC.